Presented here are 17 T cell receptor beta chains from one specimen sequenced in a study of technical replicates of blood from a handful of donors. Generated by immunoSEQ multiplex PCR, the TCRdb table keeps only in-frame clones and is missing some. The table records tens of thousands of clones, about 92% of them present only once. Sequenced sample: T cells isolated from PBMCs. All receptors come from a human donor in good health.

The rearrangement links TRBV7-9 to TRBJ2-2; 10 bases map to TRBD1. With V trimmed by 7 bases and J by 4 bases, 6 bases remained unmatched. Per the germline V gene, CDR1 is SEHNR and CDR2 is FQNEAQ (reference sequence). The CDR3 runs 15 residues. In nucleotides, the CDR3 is TGTGCCAGCATACCGGGACAGGGGTCCACCGGGGAGCTGTTTTTT. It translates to CASIPGQGSTGELFF.

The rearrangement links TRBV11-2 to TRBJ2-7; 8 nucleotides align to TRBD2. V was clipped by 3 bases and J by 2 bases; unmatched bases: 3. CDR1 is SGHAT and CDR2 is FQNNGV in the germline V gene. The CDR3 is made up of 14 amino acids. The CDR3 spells CASSLRRGAYEQYF. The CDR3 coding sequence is TGTGCCAGCAGCTTGAGGCGGGGGGCCTACGAGCAGTACTTC. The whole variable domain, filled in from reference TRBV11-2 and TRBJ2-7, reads EAGVAQSPRYKIIEKRQSVAFWCNPISGHATLYWYQQILGQGPKLLIQFQNNGVVDDSQLPKDRFSAERLKGVDSTLKIQPAKLEDSAVYLCASSLRRGAYEQYFGPGTRLTVT.

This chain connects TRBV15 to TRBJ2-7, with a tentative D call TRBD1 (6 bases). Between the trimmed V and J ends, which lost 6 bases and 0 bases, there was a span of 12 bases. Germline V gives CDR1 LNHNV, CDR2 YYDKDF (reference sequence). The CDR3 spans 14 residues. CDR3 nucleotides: TGTGCCACCAGTGGGGGCTCAACCTCCTACGAGCAGTACTTC. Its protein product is CATSGGSTSYEQYF.

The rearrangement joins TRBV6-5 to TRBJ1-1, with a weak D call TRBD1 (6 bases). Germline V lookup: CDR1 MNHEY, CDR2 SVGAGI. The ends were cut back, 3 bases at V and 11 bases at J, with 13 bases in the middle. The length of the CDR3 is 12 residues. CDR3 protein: CASSYQGRRAFF. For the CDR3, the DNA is TGTGCCAGCAGTTATCAGGGGCGGAGGGCTTTCTTT.

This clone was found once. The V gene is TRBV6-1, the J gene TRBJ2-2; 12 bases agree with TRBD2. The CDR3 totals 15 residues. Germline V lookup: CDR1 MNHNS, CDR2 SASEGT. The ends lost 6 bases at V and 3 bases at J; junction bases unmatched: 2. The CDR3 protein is CASSRLAGDTGELFF. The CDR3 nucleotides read TGTGCCAGCAGCCGACTAGCGGGAGACACCGGGGAGCTGTTTTTT.

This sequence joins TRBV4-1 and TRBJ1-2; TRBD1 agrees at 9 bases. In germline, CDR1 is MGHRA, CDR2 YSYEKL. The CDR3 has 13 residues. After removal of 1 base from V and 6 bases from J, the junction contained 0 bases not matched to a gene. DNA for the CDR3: TGCGCCAGCAGCCAAGGGACAGGGGATGGCTACACCTTC. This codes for CASSQGTGDGYTF.

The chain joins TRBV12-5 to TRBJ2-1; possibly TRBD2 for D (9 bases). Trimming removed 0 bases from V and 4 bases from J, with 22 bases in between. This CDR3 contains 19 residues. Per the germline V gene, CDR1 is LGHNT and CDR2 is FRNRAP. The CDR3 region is CASGLVRPDRGLAYNEQFF. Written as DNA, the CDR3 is TGTGCTAGTGGTTTGGTCCGCCCTGACAGGGGACTAGCATACAATGAGCAGTTCTTC.

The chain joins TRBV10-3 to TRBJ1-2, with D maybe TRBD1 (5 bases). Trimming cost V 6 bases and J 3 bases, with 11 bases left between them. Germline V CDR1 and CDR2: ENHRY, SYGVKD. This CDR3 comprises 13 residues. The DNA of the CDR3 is TGTGCCATCAGCCCTCTAGGGGACTATGGCTACACCTTC. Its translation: CAISPLGDYGYTF.

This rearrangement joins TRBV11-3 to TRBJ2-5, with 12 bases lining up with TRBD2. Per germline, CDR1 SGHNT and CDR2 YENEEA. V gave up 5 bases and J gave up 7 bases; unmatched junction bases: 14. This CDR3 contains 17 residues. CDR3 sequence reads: CASSLGLAGFSLVTQYF. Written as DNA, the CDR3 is TGTGCCAGCAGCCTCGGACTAGCGGGGTTTTCTCTGGTGACCCAGTACTTC.

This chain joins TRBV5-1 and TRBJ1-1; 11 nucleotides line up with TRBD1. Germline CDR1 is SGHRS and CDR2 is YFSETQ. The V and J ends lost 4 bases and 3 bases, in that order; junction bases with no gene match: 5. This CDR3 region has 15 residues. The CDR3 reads CASSDPGQGDTEAFF. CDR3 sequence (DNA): TGCGCCAGCAGCGACCCGGGACAGGGGGACACTGAAGCTTTCTTT.

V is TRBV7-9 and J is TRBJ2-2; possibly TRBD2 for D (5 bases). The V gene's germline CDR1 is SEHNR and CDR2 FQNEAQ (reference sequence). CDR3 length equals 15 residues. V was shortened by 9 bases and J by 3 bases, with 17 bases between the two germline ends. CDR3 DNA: TGTGCCAGTCCCCTTCCGGGGTATGACACCGGGGAGCTGTTTTTT. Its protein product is CASPLPGYDTGELFF.

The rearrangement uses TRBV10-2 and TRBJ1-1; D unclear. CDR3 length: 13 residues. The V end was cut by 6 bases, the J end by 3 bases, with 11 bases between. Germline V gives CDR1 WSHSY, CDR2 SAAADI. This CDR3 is CASSWRTDTEAFF. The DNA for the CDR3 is TGCGCCAGCAGCTGGAGGACGGACACTGAAGCTTTCTTT.

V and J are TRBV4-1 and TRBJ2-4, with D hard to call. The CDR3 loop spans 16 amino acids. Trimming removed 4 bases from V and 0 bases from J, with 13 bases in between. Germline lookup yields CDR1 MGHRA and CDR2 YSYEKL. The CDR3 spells CASSLRGRLAKNIQYF. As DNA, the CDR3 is TGCGCCAGCAGCCTTCGTGGCAGATTAGCCAAAAACATTCAGTACTTC.

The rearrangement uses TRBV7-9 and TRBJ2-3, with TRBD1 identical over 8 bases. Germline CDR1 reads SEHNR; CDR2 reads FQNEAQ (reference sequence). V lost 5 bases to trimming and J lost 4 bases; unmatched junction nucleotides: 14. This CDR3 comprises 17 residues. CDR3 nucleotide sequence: TGTGCCAGCAGCAGATCTTACAGGGGGGCAAACGCAGATACGCAGTATTTT. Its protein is CASSRSYRGANADTQYF.

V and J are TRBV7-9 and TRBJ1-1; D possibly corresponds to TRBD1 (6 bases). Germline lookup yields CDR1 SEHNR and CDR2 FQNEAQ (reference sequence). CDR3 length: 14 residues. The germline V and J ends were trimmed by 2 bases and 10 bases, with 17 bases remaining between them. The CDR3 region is CASSLSLTGSGAFF. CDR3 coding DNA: TGTGCCAGCAGCTTAAGCCTCACAGGGTCGGGAGCTTTCTTT.

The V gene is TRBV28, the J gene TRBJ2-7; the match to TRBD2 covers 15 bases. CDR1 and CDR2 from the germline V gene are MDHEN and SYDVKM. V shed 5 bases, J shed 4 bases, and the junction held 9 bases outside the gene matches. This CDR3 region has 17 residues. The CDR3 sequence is CASSPRTSGRAKYEQYF. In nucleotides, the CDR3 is TGTGCCAGCAGTCCCCGGACTAGCGGGAGGGCCAAATACGAGCAGTACTTC.

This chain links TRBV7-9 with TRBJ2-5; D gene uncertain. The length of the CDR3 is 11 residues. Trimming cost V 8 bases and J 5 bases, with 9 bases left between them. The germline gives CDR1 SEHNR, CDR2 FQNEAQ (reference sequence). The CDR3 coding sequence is TGTGCCAGCCCAGGAAGGGAGACCCAGTACTTC. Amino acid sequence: CASPGRETQYF.